The 27 T cell receptor beta chains below were found in one sample sequenced in a study of blood T cell repertoires in COVID-19. TCRdb's table, derived via immunoSEQ multiplex PCR, lists solely in-frame clones and lacks some. This table has 75,000 to 95,000 clones, around two thirds appearing once. Material for sequencing was peripheral blood. Source of these receptors: a man between 65 and 85 years old with COVID-19, enrolled during active disease.

V usage is TRBV30 and J usage is TRBJ1-4; weak D call: TRBD1 (5 bases). V was pared by 3 bases and J by 8 bases, with 16 bases between. The CDR3 is 14 residues long. In germline, CDR1 is GTSNPN, CDR2 SVGIG (reference sequence). Here the CDR3 DNA reads TGTGCCTGGAGGCGGGGTGGGGGAGGGGAAAAACTGTTTTTT. This encodes CAWRRGGGGEKLFF.

The chain combines TRBV24-1 with TRBJ2-1; 11 nucleotides match TRBD1. The CDR3 loop spans 20 amino acids. The J segment lost 0 bases and the V segment lost 2 bases, leaving 11 bases of the junction unmatched. Germline V lookup: CDR1 KGHDR, CDR2 SFDVKD. The CDR3 sequence is CATSDSPGTGGGSSYNEQFF. CDR3 sequence (DNA): TGTGCCACCAGTGATTCCCCCGGGACAGGGGGAGGGAGCTCCTACAATGAGCAGTTCTTC.

This clone has more than one count but fewer than ten. The V call is TRBV11-2, the J call TRBJ1-1, with a possible D match to TRBD1 (5 bases). Germline-derived CDR1 and CDR2 are SGHAT and FQNNGV. The V and J ends lost 0 bases and 10 bases respectively, with 21 bases between them. The CDR3 extends over 16 amino acids. The CDR3 protein is CASSLDWGQADLGAFF. CDR3 sequence (DNA): TGTGCCAGCAGCTTAGATTGGGGCCAGGCCGATTTGGGAGCTTTCTTT.

This chain connects TRBV28 to TRBJ2-7; 7 bases align to TRBD1. V gave up 6 bases and J gave up 2 bases; unmatched junction bases: 10. Germline loops: CDR1 MDHEN, CDR2 SYDVKM. The CDR3 extends over 15 amino acids. The CDR3 protein is CASRPTGLSPYEQYF. The CDR3 DNA reads as TGTGCCAGCAGGCCGACAGGGTTGAGCCCCTACGAGCAGTACTTC. The full variable domain, with the rest looked up from reference TRBV28 and TRBJ2-7, is DVKVTQSSRYLVKRTGEKVFLECVQDMDHENMFWYRQDPGLGLRLIYFSYDVKMKEKGDIPEGYSVSREKKERFSLILESASTNQTSMYLCASRPTGLSPYEQYFGPGTRLTVT.

V usage is TRBV3-1 (or the pseudogene TRBV3-2) and J usage is TRBJ2-7; tentatively, D is TRBD1 (6 bases). Trimming stripped 3 bases from V and 4 bases from J, with 10 bases between. Germline-derived CDR1 and CDR2 are LGHDT and YNNKEL (reference sequence). The CDR3 runs to 13 residues. DNA for the CDR3: TGTGCCAGCAGCCAGGGGGCAGAGTACGAGCAGTACTTC. This sequence encodes CASSQGAEYEQYF.

The rearrangement uses TRBV6-5 and TRBJ1-1; TRBD1 matches at 7 bases. Germline values: CDR1 MNHEY, CDR2 SVGAGI. The CDR3 length is 15 residues. The V segment lost 0 bases and the J segment 5 bases; nucleotides outside the gene matches: 6. This chain's CDR3 is CASSYSTGSRTEAFF. The CDR3 bases are TGTGCCAGCAGTTACTCGACAGGGTCTAGGACTGAAGCTTTCTTT.

This chain links TRBV27 with TRBJ2-3, with D maybe TRBD1 (5 bases). This CDR3 is 15 amino acids long. Trimming stripped 4 bases from V and 2 bases from J, with 13 bases between. CDR1 and CDR2 (germline): MNHEY, SMNVEV (reference sequence). CDR3 DNA: TGTGCCAGCAGTTCTGCCAGGGTGAACACAGATACGCAGTATTTT. Protein: CASSSARVNTDTQYF.

The genes are TRBV6-5 and TRBJ1-1; D is perhaps TRBD1 (6 bases). Germline CDR1 is MNHEY and CDR2 is SVGAGI. Trimming pared 6 bases from V and 1 base from J, leaving 15 bases between. The CDR3 runs 15 residues. CDR3 amino acids: CASRRLRGGNTEAFF. In nucleotides, the CDR3 is TGTGCCAGCAGACGATTAAGGGGGGGGAACACTGAAGCTTTCTTT.

This sequence joins TRBV14 and TRBJ2-7; 7 bases align to TRBD2. The length of the CDR3 is 15 residues. In germline, CDR1 is SGHDN, CDR2 FVKESK. The V gene end was trimmed by 4 bases and the J gene end by 7 bases; junction bases not matched to a gene: 13. The CDR3 reads CASSPWGEGVVEQYF. CDR3 DNA: TGTGCCAGCAGCCCCTGGGGGGAGGGTGTCGTGGAGCAGTACTTC.

The chain is built from TRBV6-2 or TRBV6-3 and TRBJ2-7; maybe TRBD1 (6 bases). The CDR3 is 16 residues long. Trimming left V 7 bases short and J 0 bases short, with 19 bases between. The germline V gene encodes CDR1 MNHEY and CDR2 SVGEGT. CDR3 sequence: CASTPTFQGTSYEQYF. In DNA form, the CDR3 reads TGTGCCAGCACCCCGACATTTCAGGGGACCTCCTACGAGCAGTACTTC.

V usage is TRBV2 and J usage is TRBJ2-1, with 9 bases fitting TRBD2. Trimming took 1 base from V and 7 from J; bases not matched to a gene: 8. CDR1 is SNHLY, CDR2 FYNNEI, per germline. This CDR3 has 16 amino acids. For the CDR3, the DNA is TGTGCCAGCAGTGAAGGGTTTAGCGGGAGATCAAATGAGCAGTTCTTC. Amino acids: CASSEGFSGRSNEQFF.

This clone was recorded once. The genes are TRBV7-9 and TRBJ1-4, with TRBD1 matching over 10 bases. Germline CDR1 is SEHNR and CDR2 is FQNEAQ (reference sequence). This CDR3 spans 15 amino acids. V gave up 5 bases and J gave up 8 bases; unmatched junction bases: 8. DNA of the CDR3: TGTGCCAGCAGCCCCCTGACAGGGGGCGAAGAAAAACTGTTTTTT. Protein: CASSPLTGGEEKLFF.

The CDR3 coding sequence is TGTGCCAGCTCACCGCCCTGGGCAGCCCTCACAGATACGCAGTATTTT. Translating it yields CASSPPWAALTDTQYF. This rearrangement joins TRBV18 to TRBJ2-3; unclear D gene. The CDR3 has 16 residues. Germline assignment: CDR1 KGHSH and CDR2 LQKENI. V was cut by 3 bases and J by 2 bases, with 15 bases left in between. Filled out from reference TRBV18 and TRBJ2-3, the complete variable domain reads NAGVMQNPRHLVRRRGQEARLRCSPMKGHSHVYWYRQLPEEGLKFMVYLQKENIIDESGMPKERFSAEFPKEGPSILRIQQVVRGDSAAYFCASSPPWAALTDTQYFGPGTRLTVL.

The CDR3 protein is CASSHTDYGYTF. DNA for the CDR3: TGTGCCAGTAGCCATACGGACTATGGCTACACCTTC. This chain links TRBV19 with TRBJ1-2, with D unresolved. Trimming took 6 bases from V and 3 from J, leaving 8 bases between them. CDR1 and CDR2 (germline): LNHDA, SQIVND (reference sequence). This CDR3 has 12 residues.

The V call is TRBV9, the J call TRBJ1-6, with D possibly TRBD1 on 5 matching bases. CDR1 and CDR2 (germline): SGDLS, YYNGEE. The CDR3 has 14 amino acids. The V gene lost 4 bases and the J gene lost 6 bases, with 11 bases spanning the gap. CDR3 sequence reads: CASSLDRRNSPLHF. The CDR3 DNA sequence: TGTGCCAGCAGCCTCGACAGACGTAATTCACCCCTCCACTTT.

The gene calls are TRBV29-1 and TRBJ2-2, with TRBD2 as a possible D gene (5 bases). Trimming took 3 bases from V and 5 from J, leaving 10 bases between them. This CDR3 has 13 amino acids. Germline CDR1 SQVTM, CDR2 ANQGSEA. CDR3 bases: TGCAGCGTTGAGGACGGAGGAACCGGGGAGCTGTTTTTT. Its translation: CSVEDGGTGELFF.

This sequence joins TRBV19 and TRBJ1-5; the match to TRBD1 covers 11 bases. Germline-derived CDR1 and CDR2 are LNHDA and SQIVND (reference sequence). Trimming at V came to 6 bases and at J to 2 bases, leaving 9 bases not matched to a gene. The CDR3 extends over 17 amino acids. The CDR3 is CASRLRTGGVGNQPQHF. The CDR3 DNA is TGTGCCAGTAGACTTAGGACAGGGGGCGTTGGCAATCAGCCCCAGCATTTT. Combining the CDR3 with reference TRBV19 and TRBJ1-5 gives the whole variable domain DGGITQSPKYLFRKEGQNVTLSCEQNLNHDAMYWYRQDPGQGLRLIYYSQIVNDFQKGDIAEGYSVSREKKESFPLTVTSAQKNPTAFYLCASRLRTGGVGNQPQHFGDGTRLSIL.

The V and J genes are TRBV5-6 and TRBJ1-2; D may be TRBD1 (5 bases). CDR1 and CDR2 (germline): SGHDT, YYEEEE. V lost 4 bases, J lost 7 bases, and 8 bases lay in between. CDR3 length equals 11 residues. DNA for the CDR3: TGTGCCAGCAGCGGTCAGGGTGGCTACACCTTC. Translated: CASSGQGGYTF.

The rearrangement links TRBV5-1 to TRBJ2-2, with 9 bases that match TRBD1. The germline V gene encodes CDR1 SGHRS and CDR2 YFSETQ. V was pared by 6 bases and J by 9 bases, with 9 bases of the junction left unmatched. This CDR3 has 14 amino acids. The CDR3 region has the DNA TGCGCCAGCAATATTGGGACAGGGCCCCGGGAGCTGTTTTTT. Its translation: CASNIGTGPRELFF.

This sequence joins TRBV4-3 and TRBJ1-6; D gene unclear. With 3 bases removed from V and 7 bases from J, the gap between germline ends came to 10 bases. CDR1 and CDR2 from the germline V gene are LGHNA and YSLEER. CDR3 length: 14 residues. CDR3 residues: CASSQEPTNSPLHF. CDR3 DNA: TGCGCCAGCAGCCAGGAGCCGACCAATTCACCCCTCCACTTT.

The chain combines TRBV11-1 with TRBJ2-3; no definite D call. The V and J ends lost 3 bases and 0 bases respectively, with 7 bases between them. The CDR3 is 14 amino acids. CDR1 and CDR2 from the germline V gene are SGHAT and FQDESV (reference sequence). CDR3 DNA: TGTGCCAGCAGCTTTCCCCCTAGCACAGATACGCAGTATTTT. Translated, it gives CASSFPPSTDTQYF.

J is TRBJ1-1 and V is TRBV27, with 9 positions matching TRBD1. From germline, CDR1 is MNHEY and CDR2 SMNVEV (reference sequence). Trimming removed 7 bases from V and 4 bases from J; junction bases left unmatched: 7. The CDR3 consists of 14 residues. CDR3 nucleotides: TGTGCCAGCATCCGACAGGGGGTTCGCACTGAAGCTTTCTTT. Translation gives CASIRQGVRTEAFF.

This rearrangement joins TRBV6-5 to TRBJ2-6; D unclear. V lost 6 bases and J lost 1, with 10 bases in between. CDR1 is MNHEY and CDR2 is SVGAGI in the germline V gene. The CDR3 has 15 amino acids. The CDR3 nucleotides read TGTGCCAGCAGCGCCGACTCATCTGGGGCCAACGTCCTGACTTTC. Amino acid sequence: CASSADSSGANVLTF.

This clone was found once. The chain links TRBV5-1 to TRBJ1-2; D is ambiguous. Trimming left V 4 bases short and J 6 bases short, with 16 bases between. Germline V CDR1 and CDR2: SGHRS, YFSETQ. This CDR3 has 14 amino acids. CDR3 DNA: TGCGCCAGCAGCCCCGCGGAGATAATGCATGGCTACACCTTC. It yields the protein CASSPAEIMHGYTF.

This chain joins TRBV5-4 and TRBJ2-1; no clear D gene. Germline-derived CDR1 and CDR2 are SGHNT and YYREEE (reference sequence). V was cut by 4 bases and J by 1 base, with 12 bases left in between. CDR3 length: 15 residues. CDR3 protein: CASSLTSGSYNEQFF. The CDR3 DNA reads TGTGCCAGCAGCCTGACTTCGGGTTCCTACAATGAGCAGTTCTTC. Combining the CDR3 with reference TRBV5-4 and TRBJ2-1 gives the whole variable domain ETGVTQSPTHLIKTRGQQVTLRCSSQSGHNTVSWYQQALGQGPQFIFQYYREEENGRGNFPPRFSGLQFPNYSSELNVNALELDDSALYLCASSLTSGSYNEQFFGPGTRLTVL.

The chain employs TRBV25-1 and TRBJ2-1; TRBD2 matches at 8 bases. The length of the CDR3 is 13 residues. Germline CDR1 MGHDK, CDR2 SYGVNS. The ends lost 5 bases at V and 9 bases at J; junction bases unmatched: 6. The CDR3, as DNA: TGTGCCAGCAGTCATGTTAGCGGGATTGAGCAGTTCTTC. This sequence encodes CASSHVSGIEQFF.

This clone was seen only once. This rearrangement joins TRBV5-1 to TRBJ1-2; 9 bases line up with TRBD1. This CDR3 spans 15 amino acids. V gave up 4 bases and J gave up 8 bases; unmatched junction bases: 12. CDR1 is SGHRS, CDR2 YFSETQ, per germline. CDR3 loop: CASSRRTGVTGGYTF. CDR3 bases: TGCGCCAGCAGCCGGAGGACAGGGGTGACTGGAGGCTACACCTTC.